This TCR beta chain was found in a study of shared clonotypes between healthy human individuals. In this sample, this clone turned up a few times. Each PCR replicate from the sorted subsets contained roughly 210 ng DNA, which is around 30,000 T cell genomes. Clones were read by immunoSEQ multiplex PCR, and TCRdb kept only the in-frame ones, dropping some. This sample has about 870,000 clones; over 90% occur once, and the top ten carry nearly 25%. Only CD45RO-negative cells positively selected for CCR7 counted as naive CD8 cells, so terminally differentiated effector memory CD45RA+ cells were excluded. Healthy HIV-negative adults without recent acute infections or vaccinations served as donors. This CDR3 spans 12 amino acids. The germline V and J ends were trimmed by 5 bases and 4 bases, with 9 bases remaining between them. The germline V gene has CDR1 WNHNN and CDR2 SYGVQD (reference sequence).

The TCR sequence derives from a man between 25 and 39 years old in good health. This sequence joins TRBV10-1 and TRBJ2-7; TRBD2 is a possible D gene (5 bases). The sample comprised naive CD8+ T cells sorted from blood. CDR3 amino acids: CASSPSGYEQYF. In nucleotides, the CDR3 is TGCGCCAGCAGTCCCAGCGGTTACGAGCAGTACTTC.